This T cell receptor beta chain is drawn from a study of shared clonotypes between healthy human individuals. The authors ran the assay at deep level. Here immunoSEQ multiplex PCR was the method, and the copy in TCRdb shows in-frame clones only, minus some. This table holds fewer than 600,000 clones, approximately 79% found once. The CDR3 is 15 residues long. Trimming at V came to 7 bases and at J to 9 bases, leaving 13 bases not matched to a gene. Looked up from germline, CDR1 is ENHRY and CDR2 is SYGVKD. What was sequenced was PBMCs. The chain employs TRBV10-3 and TRBJ2-1, with 9 bases aligning to TRBD2. This clonotype originated in a woman in her 40s in good health. Some clones in this sample may be carry-over from other donors' samples. In DNA, the CDR3 is TGTGCCATCAATGCCCTGACTAGCGGCGGTGGTGAGCAGTTCTTC. It yields the protein CAINALTSGGGEQFF.